Following are 27 T cell receptor beta chains from one sample sequenced in a study of cytomegalovirus exposure and HLA in healthy donors. Both 60 Vbeta primers and 13 Jbeta primers went into the PCR. Assay used: immunoSEQ multiplex PCR; TCRdb lists only in-frame clones, some missing. This sample has over 100,000 clones, with 70% found just once. Sequenced material: PBMCs. The receptors stem from a man aged 30 to 45 in good health and CMV-seropositive.

Only a few counts were recorded for this clone. The chain carries TRBV11-2 and TRBJ2-5; a possible D gene is TRBD2 (5 bases). The CDR3 consists of 12 residues. The ends were cut back, 6 bases at V and 5 bases at J, with 10 bases in the middle. Germline V gene data show CDR1 as SGHAT and CDR2 as FQNNGV. The CDR3 bases are TGTGCCAGCAGACTGGCGGGTGAGACCCAGTACTTC. Residues: CASRLAGETQYF.

This clone was detected only once. The chain joins TRBV10-1 to TRBJ2-1; 13 positions agree with TRBD2. From germline, CDR1 is WNHNN and CDR2 SYGVQD (reference sequence). The V gene end was trimmed by 8 bases and the J gene end by 6 bases; junction bases not matched to a gene: 7. The CDR3 covers 15 residues. In DNA form, the CDR3 reads TGCGCCAGCGCCCCTGGGACTAGCGGGGTCAATGAGCAGTTCTTC. This translates into CASAPGTSGVNEQFF.

This clone was detected once. The chain uses TRBV30 and TRBJ2-7, with TRBD2 matching 9 bases. V lost 2 bases, J lost 1 base, and 3 bases stayed unmatched. Germline V CDR1 and CDR2: GTSNPN, SVGIG (reference sequence). The CDR3 contains 14 residues. CDR3 bases: TGTGCCTGGAGTCTAGCGGGATTGTCCTACGAGCAGTACGTC. Protein sequence: CAWSLAGLSYEQYV.

The chain uses TRBV29-1 and TRBJ2-3; TRBD2 might be the D (5 bases). The CDR3 is made up of 12 amino acids. Germline CDR1 is SQVTM and CDR2 is ANQGSEA. With 4 bases removed from V and 5 bases from J, the gap between germline ends came to 10 bases. The CDR3 coding sequence is TGCAGCGTTGCCAGCCGGGGAGATACGCAGTATTTT. It encodes CSVASRGDTQYF.

As for this clone: The final CDR3 position lacks the conserved phenylalanine or tryptophan, pointing to a likely read error. CDR3 loop: CATSEGAGYTL. In nucleotides, the CDR3 is TGTGCCACTTCCGAGGGGGCTGGCTACACCCTC. The V gene is TRBV6-4, the J gene TRBJ1-2; 7 bases match TRBD1. Germline V lookup: CDR1 MRHNA, CDR2 SNTAGT. The CDR3 has 11 residues. The junction had 6 bases not matched to a gene; V was cut back by 10 bases and J by 7 bases.

This clone was seen a few times. The rearrangement uses TRBV27 and TRBJ1-2; 8 bases agree with TRBD1. The V gene end was trimmed by 2 bases and the J gene end by 7 bases; junction bases not matched to a gene: 9. The CDR3 sequence is 15 residues long. Germline-derived CDR1 and CDR2 are MNHEY and SMNVEV (reference sequence). As DNA, the CDR3 is TGTGCCAGCAGTTTAGGGCAGGGGGCCTTTGGTGGCTACACCTTC. Translated, it gives CASSLGQGAFGGYTF.

The chain carries TRBV2 and TRBJ2-3, with TRBD2 matching over 7 bases. V was clipped by 6 bases and J by 1 base; unmatched bases: 4. Germline CDR1 SNHLY, CDR2 FYNNEI. CDR3 length: 14 amino acids. CDR3: CASRIAGRTDTQYF. CDR3 DNA sequence: TGTGCCAGCAGGATAGCGGGCCGCACAGATACGCAGTATTTT. Full variable domain (missing parts from reference TRBV2 and TRBJ2-3): EPEVTQTPSHQVTQMGQEVILRCVPISNHLYFYWYRQILGQKVEFLVSFYNNEISEKSEIFDDQFSVERPDGSNFTLKIRSTKLEDSAMYFCASRIAGRTDTQYFGPGTRLTVL.

This clone was seen more than once but under ten times. The chain has TRBV5-4 and TRBJ1-4; 10 bases align to TRBD1. J lost 5 bases, V lost 0 bases, and 4 bases had no gene match. Germline V lookup: CDR1 SGHNT, CDR2 YYREEE (reference sequence). The CDR3 is 16 amino acids. The CDR3 bases are TGTGCCAGCAGCTTGGGACCGGGACAGGGGAATGAAAAACTGTTTTTT. Translation: CASSLGPGQGNEKLFF.

The chain has TRBV2 and TRBJ1-4; D is unresolved. Germline V CDR1 and CDR2: SNHLY, FYNNEI. The V and J ends lost 3 bases and 7 bases respectively, with 15 bases between them. CDR3 size: 15 residues. The CDR3 protein is CASSEAGVGGEKLFF. The CDR3 nucleotides are TGTGCCAGCAGTGAGGCGGGCGTTGGTGGTGAAAAACTGTTTTTT.

The rearrangement links TRBV19 to TRBJ1-5; TRBD1 matches at 7 bases. After removal of 3 bases from V and 2 bases from J, the junction contained 7 bases not matched to a gene. This CDR3 is 16 amino acids long. Looked up from germline, CDR1 is LNHDA and CDR2 is SQIVND (reference sequence). For the CDR3, the DNA is TGTGCCAGTAGTATCCTAATGACAGGGCGCAATCAGCCCCAGCATTTT. This encodes CASSILMTGRNQPQHF.

The CDR3 region has the DNA TGTGCCAGCAGTGGTAGCGTGTACCAAGAGACCCAGTACTTC. Protein: CASSGSVYQETQYF. The V and J genes are TRBV5-6 and TRBJ2-5; D is possibly TRBD2 (5 bases). CDR3 length: 14 amino acids. V was pared by 5 bases and J by 0 bases, with 11 bases between. CDR1 is SGHDT, CDR2 YYEEEE, per germline.

This rearrangement joins TRBV5-1 to TRBJ2-3; possibly TRBD1 for D (5 bases). Germline V gene lookup returns CDR1 SGHRS and CDR2 YFSETQ. V gave up 0 bases and J gave up 10 bases, with 6 bases separating them. The CDR3 is made up of 11 amino acids. CDR3 bases: TGCGCCAGCAGCTTGGAACAGGCGCAGTATTTT. Protein sequence: CASSLEQAQYF.

The CDR3 DNA is TGTGCCAGCAGCTTAGATAACAGTTGGTACGAGCAGTACGTC. Encoded protein: CASSLDNSWYEQYV. V and J are TRBV7-9 and TRBJ2-7; D unclear. Trimming pared 1 base from V and 4 bases from J, leaving 11 bases between. The length of the CDR3 is 14 residues. The germline V gene has CDR1 SEHNR and CDR2 FQNEAQ (reference sequence).

The V gene is TRBV15, the J gene TRBJ1-1; D uncertain. V was shortened by 0 bases and J by 2 bases, with 4 bases between the two germline ends. The CDR3 spans 13 residues. Per germline, CDR1 LNHNV and CDR2 YYDKDF (reference sequence). This chain's CDR3 is CATSRDPNTEAFF. The CDR3 DNA sequence: TGTGCCACCAGCAGAGACCCAAACACTGAAGCTTTCTTT.

This chain uses TRBV7-2 with TRBJ2-3, with TRBD2 identical over 10 bases. Germline lookup yields CDR1 SGHTA and CDR2 FQGNSA. V lost 5 bases and J lost 8; bases outside the gene matches: 4. The length of the CDR3 is 13 residues. The CDR3 loop is CASSDRTSGTQYF. DNA for the CDR3: TGTGCCAGCAGCGACCGGACTAGCGGTACGCAGTATTTT.

This chain joins TRBV5-8 and TRBJ1-1; D is uncertain. CDR3 length: 14 residues. In germline, CDR1 is SGHTS, CDR2 YDEGEE. Deletions cut 0 bases from V and 1 base from J, with 7 bases between. The CDR3 spells CASSLGAGNTEAFF. The CDR3, as DNA: TGTGCCAGCAGCTTGGGGGCAGGGAACACTGAAGCTTTCTTT.

This clone showed up just a few times. J is TRBJ1-5 and V is TRBV9; TRBD1 matches 8 bases. J gave up 7 bases and V 2 bases, and 2 bases lay outside the gene matches. Germline V CDR1 and CDR2: SGDLS, YYNGEE. The CDR3 loop spans 13 amino acids. The CDR3 nucleotides read TGTGCCAGCAGCGTGACAGGGGACCAGCCCCAGCATTTT. Protein sequence: CASSVTGDQPQHF. Complete variable domain (other parts from reference TRBV9 and TRBJ1-5): DSGVTQTPKHLITATGQRVTLRCSPRSGDLSVYWYQQSLDQGLQFLIQYYNGEERAKGNILERFSAQQFPDLHSELNLSSLELGDSALYFCASSVTGDQPQHFGDGTRLSIL.

The rearrangement uses TRBV27 and TRBJ2-7; tentative D call: TRBD1 (5 bases). Germline loops: CDR1 MNHEY, CDR2 SMNVEV (reference sequence). The CDR3 extends over 16 amino acids. The V end lost 5 bases, the J end lost 0 bases, and 17 bases lay between the germline ends. The CDR3 protein is CASSLTRRQPSYEQYF. CDR3 DNA sequence: TGTGCCAGCAGTCTAACAAGGCGACAGCCCTCCTACGAGCAGTACTTC.

This clone was observed a single time. The V call is TRBV4-1, the J call TRBJ1-1; possible D gene TRBD1, 6 bases. V was clipped by 3 bases and J by 5 bases, with 28 bases between them. Looked up from germline, CDR1 is MGHRA and CDR2 is YSYEKL. This CDR3 is built from 19 residues. The CDR3 region is CASSQTIRRGARIRTEAFF. The CDR3 coding sequence is TGCGCCAGCAGCCAGACCATTCGTCGGGGGGCACGGATAAGGACTGAAGCTTTCTTT.

This clone was found a few times. This chain joins TRBV29-1 and TRBJ1-1; 8 positions agree with TRBD1. CDR1 is SQVTM, CDR2 ANQGSEA, per germline. The length of the CDR3 is 13 residues. The junction had 5 bases not matched to a gene; V was cut back by 7 bases and J by 1 base. Here the CDR3 reads CSATGTGNTEAFF. DNA of the CDR3: TGCAGCGCCACCGGGACAGGGAACACTGAAGCTTTCTTT.

This clone has just a few counts. The genes are TRBV11-2 and TRBJ2-7, with 7 bases matching TRBD2. After removal of 0 bases from V and 6 bases from J, the junction contained 2 bases not matched to a gene. CDR1 and CDR2 (germline): SGHAT, FQNNGV. CDR3 length: 13 amino acids. CDR3 bases: TGTGCCAGCAGCTTAGAGGCTAGCGGCGAGCAGTACTTC. Translating gives CASSLEASGEQYF.

The CDR3 DNA reads TGCAGCGTTGGACCAGGGGAGGGCGGAAACACCATATATTTT. Its protein product is CSVGPGEGGNTIYF. The genes are TRBV29-1 and TRBJ1-3, with D possibly TRBD1 on 6 matching bases. The ends were cut back, 4 bases at V and 4 bases at J, with 14 bases in the middle. Looked up from germline, CDR1 is SQVTM and CDR2 is ANQGSEA. The CDR3 loop spans 14 amino acids.

This chain links TRBV19 with TRBJ1-1; D is ambiguous. The V end was cut by 7 bases, the J end by 1 base, with 10 bases between. Germline lookup yields CDR1 LNHDA and CDR2 SQIVND (reference sequence). The CDR3 sequence is 13 residues long. The CDR3 spells CASTEGPNTEAFF. The DNA for the CDR3 is TGTGCCAGTACTGAGGGCCCGAACACTGAAGCTTTCTTT.

This sequence joins TRBV19 and TRBJ2-5; 7 bases fit TRBD2. There are 14 residues in the CDR3. V was pared by 5 bases and J by 7 bases, with 10 bases of the junction left unmatched. Germline V gene data show CDR1 as LNHDA and CDR2 as SQIVND (reference sequence). The CDR3, as DNA: TGTGCCAGTAGTCAGACTAGCCGGGGAGGGACCCAGTACTTC. Its protein product is CASSQTSRGGTQYF.

The V and J genes are TRBV25-1 and TRBJ2-7, with TRBD1 matching 8 bases. With 8 bases clipped from V and 1 base from J, the junction kept 7 bases outside the gene matches. CDR1 is MGHDK and CDR2 is SYGVNS in the germline V gene. The CDR3 has 14 amino acids. The CDR3 reads CASGRTGLSYEQYF. CDR3 sequence (DNA): TGTGCCAGCGGACGGACAGGGTTGTCCTACGAGCAGTACTTC.

This chain uses TRBV27 with TRBJ2-1, with TRBD2 matching over 9 bases. The CDR3 has 19 residues. With V trimmed by 2 bases and J by 2 bases, 13 bases remained unmatched. Germline V gene data show CDR1 as MNHEY and CDR2 as SMNVEV (reference sequence). CDR3 in DNA: TGTGCCAGCAGTTTAGCTAGCGGGACCGGGAACCTGCCCTACAATGAGCAGTTCTTC. This encodes CASSLASGTGNLPYNEQFF.

The rearrangement joins TRBV7-2 to TRBJ1-1; 7 nucleotides agree with TRBD1. This CDR3 comprises 14 residues. J gave up 5 bases and V 5 bases, and 8 bases lay outside the gene matches. The germline gives CDR1 SGHTA, CDR2 FQGNSA. CDR3 nucleotides: TGTGCCAGCAGCCCTGACAGGGTACGGACTGAAGCTTTCTTT. It specifies CASSPDRVRTEAFF. Looking up the rest from reference TRBV7-2 and TRBJ1-1 gives the full variable domain: GAGVSQSPSNKVTEKGKDVELRCDPISGHTALYWYRQSLGQGLEFLIYFQGNSAPDKSGLPSDRFSAERTGGSVSTLTIQRTQQEDSAVYLCASSPDRVRTEAFFGQGTRLTVV.